This TCR beta chain derives from a study of early T cells in non-severe SARS-CoV-2 infection. V lost 4 bases and J lost 3; bases outside the gene matches: 7. Germline V CDR1 and CDR2: SGHAT, FQDESV (reference sequence). CDR3 length: 17 amino acids. In TCRdb, the 5' RACE reads were re-called with MiXCR into one record per CDR3 protein. The sample carries about 83,000 distinct CDR3 sequences, roughly an eighth recorded once. The chain uses TRBV11-1 and TRBJ2-2; 11 positions match TRBD2. This clonotype was sampled from an adult who was a healthcare worker with PCR-confirmed SARS-CoV-2 infection or an uninfected control (not recorded which). Material: whole blood. CDR3 nucleotides: TGTGCCAGCAGCTCCCAACTAGCGGGAGCTGACACCGGGGAGCTGTTTTTT. Translation: CASSSQLAGADTGELFF. The full variable domain, with the rest looked up from reference TRBV11-1 and TRBJ2-2, is EAEVAQSPRYKITEKSQAVAFWCDPISGHATLYWYRQILGQGPELLVQFQDESVVDDSQLPKDRFSAERLKGVDSTLKIQPAELGDSAMYLCASSSQLAGADTGELFFGEGSRLTVL.